This entry concerns a single T cell receptor beta chain. Measured with immunoSEQ multiplex PCR; TCRdb has only the in-frame clones, and not every one. Altogether tens of thousands of clones are present, about 81% being singletons, with the ten largest covering around 5%. This CDR3 region has 13 residues. The V end lost 4 bases, the J end lost 1 base, and 7 bases lay between the germline ends. From germline, CDR1 is SNHLY and CDR2 FYNNEI. The sample originates from a study of OX40 agonist ivuxolimab in advanced cancers. Study information: The study enrolled dose-escalation patients with hepatocellular carcinoma, melanoma, renal cell or head and neck cancer. One hepatocellular carcinoma and two cutaneous melanoma patients partially responded.

This sequence joins TRBV2 and TRBJ1-1; D uncertain. This sequence was found in an adult with an advanced solid tumor such as melanoma, head and neck, liver or kidney cancer. The material sequenced was CD4+ or CD8+ T cells sorted from blood, taken in a trial of the OX40 agonist ivuxolimab. CDR3 loop: CASSAMGNTEAFF. As DNA, the CDR3 is TGTGCCAGCAGTGCAATGGGGAACACTGAAGCTTTCTTT.